This TCR beta chain was recovered during a study of blood T cell repertoires in COVID-19. The CDR3 is 14 amino acids. Germline CDR1 MGHRA, CDR2 YSYEKL. Trimming left V 0 bases short and J 2 bases short, with 7 bases between. Method: immunoSEQ multiplex PCR; TCRdb's copy keeps in-frame clones and lacks some. Among some 140,000 clones, more than 70% were seen once, and the ten largest hold around 4.1%. Sequencing was carried out using peripheral blood. The chain recombines TRBV4-1 with TRBJ2-5; no clear D gene. This sequence originates from a human donor in a cohort sampled during active COVID-19. The CDR3 region is CASSQDNIQETQYF. For the CDR3, the DNA is TGCGCCAGCAGCCAAGATAATATACAAGAGACCCAGTACTTC.